This record concerns one TCR beta chain sequence. The CDR3 extends over 13 amino acids. These data are taken from a study of shared clonotypes between healthy human individuals. Assay used: immunoSEQ multiplex PCR; TCRdb lists only in-frame clones, some missing. The table has 1,400,000 or so clones, just under 99% seen once. J is TRBJ1-4 and V is TRBV12-2. TRBV12-2 counts as a pseudogene. Sequenced input: naive CD4+ T cells sorted from blood. Noted subset: CD45RA+ positively selected. The TCR was taken from a man in his thirties or forties in good health. The CDR3 nucleotides read TGTGCAAGTCGCCCACAAGCAAGTGAAAAACTGTTTTTT. Protein product: CASRPQASEKLFF.